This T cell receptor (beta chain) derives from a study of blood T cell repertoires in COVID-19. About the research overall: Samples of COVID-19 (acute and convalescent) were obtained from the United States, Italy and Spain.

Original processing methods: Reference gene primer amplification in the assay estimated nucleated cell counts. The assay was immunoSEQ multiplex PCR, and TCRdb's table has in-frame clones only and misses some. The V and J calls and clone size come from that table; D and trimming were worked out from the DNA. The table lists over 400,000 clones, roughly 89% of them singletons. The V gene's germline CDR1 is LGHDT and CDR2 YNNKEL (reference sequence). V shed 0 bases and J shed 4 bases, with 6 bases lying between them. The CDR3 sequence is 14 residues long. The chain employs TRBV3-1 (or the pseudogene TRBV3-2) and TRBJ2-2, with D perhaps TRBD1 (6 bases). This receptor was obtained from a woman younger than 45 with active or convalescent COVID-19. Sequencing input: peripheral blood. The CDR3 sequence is CASSQEGGTGELFF. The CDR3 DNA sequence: TGTGCCAGCAGCCAAGAAGGGGGCACCGGGGAGCTGTTTTTT.